The rows below give T cell receptor beta chains drawn from one sample of a study of T cells in Graves' hyperthyroidism and ophthalmopathy. TCRdb reprocessed the multiplex PCR reads with MiXCR, giving one entry per CDR3 protein. Here the sample spans 250,000 to 350,000 distinct CDR3 sequences, 16% being singletons. The specimen sequenced was blood. These receptors all come from a man between 25 and 39 years old with Graves' hyperthyroidism. Both conserved end residues are part of each CDR3. The order of the fields is V gene, clone size, J gene, D gene, CDR3 protein, CDR3 DNA. The D gene is left open where the match is weak. Clone sizes are given selectively: once, few, many, or a class where the clone is expanded.

V gene: TRBV7-2
clone size: NA
J gene: TRBJ2-7
D gene: NA
CDR3 protein: CASSYYGDSYEQYF
CDR3 DNA: TGTGCCAGCAGCTATTATGGGGATTCCTACGAGCAGTACTTC

V gene: TRBV27
clone size: few
J gene: TRBJ1-1
D gene: NA
CDR3 protein: CASSTQPNTEAFF
CDR3 DNA: TGTGCCAGCAGCACCCAACCTAACACTGAAGCTTTCTTT

V gene: TRBV6-2/TRBV6-3
clone size: few
J gene: TRBJ2-3
D gene: TRBD1
CDR3 protein: CASSYLTGVDTQYF
CDR3 DNA: TGTGCCAGCAGTTACTTGACAGGGGTTGATACGCAGTATTTT

V gene: TRBV6-2/TRBV6-3
clone size: NA
J gene: TRBJ2-4
D gene: TRBD2
CDR3 protein: CASSAGGDIQYF
CDR3 DNA: TGTGCCAGCAGTGCGGGGGGCGACATTCAGTACTTC

V gene: TRBV30
clone size: few
J gene: TRBJ2-2
D gene: NA
CDR3 protein: CAWSVQGRGRALGANTGELFF
CDR3 DNA: TGTGCCTGGAGTGTACAGGGTCGAGGGAGGGCCCTTGGGGCGAACACCGGGGAGCTGTTTTTT

V gene: TRBV15
clone size: few
J gene: TRBJ1-6
D gene: NA
CDR3 protein: CATSRGKGSYNSPLHF
CDR3 DNA: TGTGCCACCAGCAGAGGAAAGGGCTCCTATAATTCACCCCTCCACTTT

V gene: TRBV20-1
clone size: few
J gene: TRBJ2-4
D gene: TRBD2
CDR3 protein: CSATIIETSGMREEENIQYF
CDR3 DNA: TGCAGTGCTACCATCATAGAGACTAGCGGGATGAGGGAGGAGGAAAACATTCAGTACTTC

V gene: TRBV11-2
clone size: many
J gene: TRBJ2-5
D gene: NA
CDR3 protein: CASSLDSNHGETQYF
CDR3 DNA: TGTGCCAGCAGCCTGGACAGCAACCATGGGGAGACCCAGTACTTC

V gene: TRBV7-9
clone size: few
J gene: TRBJ2-1
D gene: TRBD1
CDR3 protein: CASRATNDRGTFF
CDR3 DNA: TGTGCCAGCAGGGCTACAAACGACAGGGGTACGTTCTTC

V gene: TRBV3-1
clone size: few
J gene: TRBJ2-3
D gene: TRBD2
CDR3 protein: CASSPTGGAFTDTQYF
CDR3 DNA: TGTGCCAGCAGTCCCACGGGGGGAGCCTTCACAGATACGCAGTATTTT

V gene: TRBV14
clone size: few
J gene: TRBJ2-7
D gene: NA
CDR3 protein: CASSQSLVEQYF
CDR3 DNA: TGTGCCAGCAGCCAGAGTCTCGTGGAGCAGTACTTC

V gene: TRBV30
clone size: NA
J gene: TRBJ2-1
D gene: TRBD1
CDR3 protein: CAWSAGTGGHEQFF
CDR3 DNA: TGTGCCTGGAGTGCCGGGACAGGGGGCCATGAGCAGTTCTTC

V gene: TRBV20-1
clone size: many
J gene: TRBJ1-2
D gene: TRBD1
CDR3 protein: CSASRGQGYGYTF
CDR3 DNA: TGCAGTGCTAGCAGGGGGCAGGGCTATGGCTACACCTTC

V gene: TRBV11-2
clone size: many
J gene: TRBJ2-1
D gene: TRBD2
CDR3 protein: CASTYRREDMSGYEQFF
CDR3 DNA: TGTGCCAGCACCTATAGGCGGGAGGATATGTCTGGGTATGAGCAGTTCTTC

V gene: TRBV20-1
clone size: many
J gene: TRBJ1-5
D gene: NA
CDR3 protein: CSALTGAGNQPQHF
CDR3 DNA: TGCAGTGCTCTAACCGGGGCCGGCAATCAGCCCCAGCATTTT

V gene: TRBV20-1
clone size: few
J gene: TRBJ2-1
D gene: NA
CDR3 protein: CSARDPRGHEQFF
CDR3 DNA: TGCAGTGCTAGAGATCCCAGGGGCCATGAGCAGTTCTTC

V gene: TRBV6-2/TRBV6-3
clone size: NA
J gene: TRBJ2-7
D gene: NA
CDR3 protein: CASSYLSPYEQYF
CDR3 DNA: TGTGCCAGCAGTTACCTATCCCCCTACGAGCAGTACTTC

V gene: TRBV7-8
clone size: NA
J gene: TRBJ1-1
D gene: TRBD1
CDR3 protein: CASSLANRGNTEAFF
CDR3 DNA: TGTGCCAGCAGCTTAGCCAACAGGGGGAACACTGAAGCTTTCTTT

V gene: TRBV29-1
clone size: NA
J gene: TRBJ1-2
D gene: NA
CDR3 protein: CSVVGQFGGYGYTF
CDR3 DNA: TGCAGCGTTGTAGGTCAGTTTGGAGGCTATGGCTACACCTTC

V gene: TRBV12-3/TRBV12-4
clone size: many
J gene: TRBJ2-3
D gene: NA
CDR3 protein: CASSLGGRERAADTQYF
CDR3 DNA: TGTGCCAGCAGTTTAGGGGGACGGGAAAGGGCGGCAGATACGCAGTATTTT

V gene: TRBV9
clone size: NA
J gene: TRBJ2-3
D gene: NA
CDR3 protein: CASSVGGGGFSTDTQYF
CDR3 DNA: TGTGCCAGCAGCGTAGGGGGGGGCGGTTTCAGCACAGATACGCAGTATTTT